The subject of this entry is one T cell receptor beta chain. Its target is unknown. These data come from a study of OX40 agonist ivuxolimab in advanced cancers. Findings and limits, study-wide: CD4+ and CD8+ T cells in blood underwent clonal expansion by week 6 at 0.1 to 3.0 mg/kg.

The trim removed 4 bases at V and 9 bases at J, leaving 8 bases unmatched. The CDR3 totals 12 residues. Germline V lookup: CDR1 GTSNPN, CDR2 SVGIG (reference sequence). Using immunoSEQ multiplex PCR, the repertoire was profiled, and TCRdb retains in-frame clones only, with some absent. Of 90,000 or so clones listed, roughly 90% are singletons. The gene calls are TRBV30 and TRBJ2-5, with TRBD1 identical over 7 bases. The TCR was taken from an adult with an advanced solid tumor such as melanoma, head and neck, liver or kidney cancer. The sequenced sample was CD4+ or CD8+ T cells sorted from blood, obtained in a trial of the OX40 agonist ivuxolimab. Written as DNA, the CDR3 is TGTGCCTGGAATCCACAGGGGAAGGCCCAGTACTTC. Protein sequence: CAWNPQGKAQYF.